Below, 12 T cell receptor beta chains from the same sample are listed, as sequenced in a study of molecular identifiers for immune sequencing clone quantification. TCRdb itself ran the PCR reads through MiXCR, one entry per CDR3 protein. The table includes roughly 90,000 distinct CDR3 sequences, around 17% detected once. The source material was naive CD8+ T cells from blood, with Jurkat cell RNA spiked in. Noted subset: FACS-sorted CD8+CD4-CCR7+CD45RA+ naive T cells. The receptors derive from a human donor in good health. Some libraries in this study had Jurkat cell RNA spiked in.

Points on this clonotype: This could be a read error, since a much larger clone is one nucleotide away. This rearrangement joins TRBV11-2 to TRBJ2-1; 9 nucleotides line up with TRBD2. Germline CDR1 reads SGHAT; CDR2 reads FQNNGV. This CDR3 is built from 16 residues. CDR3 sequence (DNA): TGTGCCAGCACCGCTAGCGGGGCCAGCTCCTACAGTGAGCAGTTCTTC. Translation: CASTASGASSYSEQFF.

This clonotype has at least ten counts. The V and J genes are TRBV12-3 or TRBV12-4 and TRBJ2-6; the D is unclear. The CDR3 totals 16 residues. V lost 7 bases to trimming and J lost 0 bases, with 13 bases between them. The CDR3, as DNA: TGTGCCAGCACCGCGGACGGAAGCTCTGGGGCCAACGTCCTGACTTTC. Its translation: CASTADGSSGANVLTF.

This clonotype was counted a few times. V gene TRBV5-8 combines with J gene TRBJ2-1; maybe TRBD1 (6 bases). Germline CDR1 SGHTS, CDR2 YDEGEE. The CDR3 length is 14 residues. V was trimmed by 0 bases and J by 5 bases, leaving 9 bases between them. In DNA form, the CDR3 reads TGTGCCAGCAGCTTGGCAGGGGTGGACAATGAGCAGTTCTTC. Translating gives CASSLAGVDNEQFF.

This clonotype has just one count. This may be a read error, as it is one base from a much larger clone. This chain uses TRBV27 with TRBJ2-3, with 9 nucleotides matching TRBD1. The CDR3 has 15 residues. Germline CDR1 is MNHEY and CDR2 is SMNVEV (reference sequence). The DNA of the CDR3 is TGTGCCAGCAGTTTCTTGGACAGGGGCACAGATACGCGGTATTTT. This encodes CASSFLDRGTDTRYF.

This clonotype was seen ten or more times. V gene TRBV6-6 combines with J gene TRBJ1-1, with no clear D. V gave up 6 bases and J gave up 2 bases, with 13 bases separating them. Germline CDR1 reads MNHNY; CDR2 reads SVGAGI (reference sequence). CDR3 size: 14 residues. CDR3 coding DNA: TGTGCCAGCAGCCGTAGGACGGCTAACACTGAAGCTTTCTTT. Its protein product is CASSRRTANTEAFF.

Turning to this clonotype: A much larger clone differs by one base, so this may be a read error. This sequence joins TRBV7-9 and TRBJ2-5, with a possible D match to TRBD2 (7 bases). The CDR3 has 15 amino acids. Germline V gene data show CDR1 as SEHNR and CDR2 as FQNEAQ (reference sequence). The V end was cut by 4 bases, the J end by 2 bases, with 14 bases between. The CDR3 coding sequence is TGTGCCAGCAGCTCAGTCGGGGGGCAACAAGAGACCCAGTACTTC. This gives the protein CASSSVGGQQETQYF. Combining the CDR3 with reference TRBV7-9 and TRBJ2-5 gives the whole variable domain DTGVSQNPRHKITKRGQNVTFRCDPISEHNRLYWYRQTLGQGPEFLTYFQNEAQLEKSRLLSDRFSAERPKGSFSTLEIQRTEQGDSAMYLCASSSVGGQQETQYFGPGTRLLVL.

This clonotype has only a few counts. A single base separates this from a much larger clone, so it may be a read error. This CDR3 reads CASSQGAGGPGTGTQYF. The CDR3 DNA follows: TGTGCCAGCAGCCAAGGGGCTGGGGGGCCGGGCACAGGTACGCAGTATTTT. The chain recombines TRBV14 with TRBJ2-3; D assignment may be TRBD1 or TRBD2 (6 bases each). CDR1 is SGHDN and CDR2 is FVKESK in the germline V gene. CDR3 length: 17 amino acids.

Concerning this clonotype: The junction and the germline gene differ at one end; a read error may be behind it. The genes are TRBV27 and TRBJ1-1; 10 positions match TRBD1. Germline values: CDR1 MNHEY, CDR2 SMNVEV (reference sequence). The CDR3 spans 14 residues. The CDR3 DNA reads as TGTGCTAGCAGGGGGACAGGGGTGAACACTAAAGCTTTCTTT. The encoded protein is CASRGTGVNTKAFF.

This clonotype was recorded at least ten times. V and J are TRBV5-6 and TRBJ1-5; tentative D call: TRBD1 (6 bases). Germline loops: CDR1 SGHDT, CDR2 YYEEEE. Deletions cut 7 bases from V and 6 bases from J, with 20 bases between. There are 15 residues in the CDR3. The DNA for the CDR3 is TGTGCCAGCCCCATTTTAACAGGGTGCCGTCAGCCCCAGCATTTT. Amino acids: CASPILTGCRQPQHF.

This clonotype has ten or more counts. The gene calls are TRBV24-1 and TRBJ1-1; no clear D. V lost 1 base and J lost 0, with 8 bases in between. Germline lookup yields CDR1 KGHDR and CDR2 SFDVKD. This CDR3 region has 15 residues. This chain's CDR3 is CATSDLNSMNTEAFF. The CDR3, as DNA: TGTGCCACCAGTGATTTAAACAGCATGAACACTGAAGCTTTCTTT.

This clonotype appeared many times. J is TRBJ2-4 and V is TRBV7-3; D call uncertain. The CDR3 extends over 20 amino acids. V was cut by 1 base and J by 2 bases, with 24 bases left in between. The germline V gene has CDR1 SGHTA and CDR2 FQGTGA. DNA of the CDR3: TGTGCCAGCAGCTTAAGGGATGGTTTAAACTGGCAGCCTTCCAAAAACATTCAGTACTTC. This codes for CASSLRDGLNWQPSKNIQYF.

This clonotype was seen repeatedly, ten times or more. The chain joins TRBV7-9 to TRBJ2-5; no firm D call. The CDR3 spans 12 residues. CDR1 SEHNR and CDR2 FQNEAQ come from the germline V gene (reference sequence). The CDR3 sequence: CLAGTLQETQYF. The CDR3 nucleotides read TGTTTGGCAGGAACCCTCCAAGAGACCCAGTACTTC.